The 13 T cell receptor beta chains given below trace back to one sample, sequenced in a study of cytomegalovirus exposure and HLA in healthy donors. Both 60 Vbeta primers and 13 Jbeta primers went into the PCR. The data were produced by immunoSEQ multiplex PCR, yet TCRdb's version contains in-frame clones alone and is incomplete. The sample records 150,000 to 200,000 clones, around three quarters being singletons. Sequencing was performed on PBMCs. These receptor sequences come from a woman between 35 and 50 years old in good health and CMV-seronegative.

The chain joins TRBV11-3 to TRBJ2-1; D is undetermined. Germline-derived CDR1 and CDR2 are SGHNT and YENEEA. Trimming took 3 bases from V and 6 from J, leaving 3 bases between them. There are 11 residues in the CDR3. The CDR3 loop is CASSFFNEQFF. The DNA of the CDR3 is TGTGCCAGCAGCTTCTTCAATGAGCAGTTCTTC.

This chain uses TRBV5-4 with TRBJ1-1, with D uncertain. V was trimmed by 0 bases and J by 5 bases, leaving 14 bases between them. Germline V gene lookup returns CDR1 SGHNT and CDR2 YYREEE (reference sequence). The CDR3 spans 15 residues. The CDR3 DNA sequence: TGTGCCAGCAGCTTGGCCGAGGGAGGAGGAACTGAAGCTTTCTTT. This encodes CASSLAEGGGTEAFF.

The table lists this clone with a count of one. The chain recombines TRBV29-1 with TRBJ1-1; a weak D match, TRBD1 (6 bases). The V gene lost 7 bases and the J gene lost 8 bases, with 17 bases spanning the gap. The length of the CDR3 is 12 residues. Germline CDR1 is SQVTM and CDR2 is ANQGSEA. CDR3 sequence reads: CSAREGGWEAFF. The DNA of the CDR3 is TGCAGCGCCAGGGAGGGGGGTTGGGAAGCTTTCTTT.

This chain links TRBV5-1 with TRBJ1-5; tentative D call: TRBD1 (5 bases). Germline loops: CDR1 SGHRS, CDR2 YFSETQ. This CDR3 contains 14 residues. V shed 0 bases and J shed 3 bases, with 7 bases lying between them. The CDR3 nucleotides are TGCGCCAGCAGCTTGGAAGGACACAATCAGCCCCAGCATTTT. Translated: CASSLEGHNQPQHF.

The V call is TRBV29-1, the J call TRBJ1-2; TRBD1 is a possible D gene (5 bases). CDR3 length: 11 amino acids. Germline V lookup: CDR1 SQVTM, CDR2 ANQGSEA. With 7 bases removed from V and 5 bases from J, the gap between germline ends came to 11 bases. CDR3 sequence reads: CSGGDTYGYTF. DNA of the CDR3: TGCAGCGGGGGCGATACTTATGGCTACACCTTC.

V gene TRBV27 combines with J gene TRBJ1-3; D unclear. This CDR3 spans 16 amino acids. V was pared by 2 bases and J by 4 bases, with 15 bases between. Germline assignment: CDR1 MNHEY and CDR2 SMNVEV (reference sequence). CDR3 sequence (DNA): TGTGCCAGCAGTTTACTTTTTCGGGGTATCGGAAACACCATATATTTT. It codes for CASSLLFRGIGNTIYF.

This chain uses TRBV28 with TRBJ1-1, with 8 bases lining up with TRBD1. V lost 0 bases to trimming and J lost 3 bases; unmatched junction nucleotides: 3. The CDR3 covers 15 residues. The germline V gene encodes CDR1 MDHEN and CDR2 SYDVKM. CDR3 in DNA: TGTGCCAGCAGTTTATGGGGACAGGCCGACACTGAAGCTTTCTTT. Translating it yields CASSLWGQADTEAFF.

The chain couples TRBV6-1 to TRBJ2-5, with D perhaps TRBD2 (6 bases). The V and J ends lost 5 bases and 1 base respectively, with 11 bases between them. Germline lookup yields CDR1 MNHNS and CDR2 SASEGT. There are 14 residues in the CDR3. The chain's CDR3 is CASSLGDSQETQYF. The CDR3 DNA follows: TGTGCCAGCAGTCTGGGGGACTCCCAAGAGACCCAGTACTTC.

This clone was seen only once. V usage is TRBV9 and J usage is TRBJ1-1, with TRBD1 identical over 7 bases. The CDR3 is 13 residues long. With 0 bases clipped from V and 9 bases from J, the junction kept 5 bases outside the gene matches. CDR1 and CDR2 (germline): SGDLS, YYNGEE. The CDR3 sequence is CASSVGWTGQAFF. Here the CDR3 DNA reads TGTGCCAGCAGCGTAGGTTGGACAGGCCAAGCTTTCTTT.

This chain joins TRBV5-4 and TRBJ2-1; D may be TRBD2 (5 bases). CDR1 and CDR2 (germline): SGHNT, YYREEE (reference sequence). The V end lost 4 bases, the J end lost 5 bases, and 10 bases lay between the germline ends. The CDR3 has 13 residues. The CDR3: CASSASEDNEQFF. The CDR3 DNA follows: TGTGCCAGCAGCGCATCGGAGGACAATGAGCAGTTCTTC. The full variable domain, rest sourced from reference TRBV5-4 and TRBJ2-1, is ETGVTQSPTHLIKTRGQQVTLRCSSQSGHNTVSWYQQALGQGPQFIFQYYREEENGRGNFPPRFSGLQFPNYSSELNVNALELDDSALYLCASSASEDNEQFFGPGTRLTVL.

The genes are TRBV5-1 and TRBJ2-7; 10 bases map to TRBD2. CDR3 length equals 17 residues. The V and J ends lost 0 bases and 0 bases, in that order; junction bases with no gene match: 6. Germline V gives CDR1 SGHRS, CDR2 YFSETQ. Here the CDR3 DNA reads TGCGCCAGCAGCTTGGGCGGATCTAGCGGGAGCTCCTACGAGCAGTACTTC. Amino acid sequence: CASSLGGSSGSSYEQYF. Filled out from reference TRBV5-1 and TRBJ2-7, the complete variable domain reads KAGVTQTPRYLIKTRGQQVTLSCSPISGHRSVSWYQQTPGQGLQFLFEYFSETQRNKGNFPGRFSGRQFSNSRSEMNVSTLELGDSALYLCASSLGGSSGSSYEQYFGPGTRLTVT.

The V and J genes are TRBV6-1 and TRBJ1-5; weak D call: TRBD1 (6 bases). There are 14 residues in the CDR3. Germline V gives CDR1 MNHNS, CDR2 SASEGT. The V gene lost 4 bases and the J gene lost 4 bases, with 11 bases spanning the gap. This CDR3 is CASSGQTGNQPQHF. In DNA form, the CDR3 reads TGTGCCAGCAGTGGTCAAACAGGGAATCAGCCCCAGCATTTT.

The chain carries TRBV9 and TRBJ2-7; 7 bases align to TRBD1. This CDR3 comprises 15 residues. Trimming took 5 bases from V and 6 from J; bases not matched to a gene: 14. Germline V CDR1 and CDR2: SGDLS, YYNGEE. CDR3 coding DNA: TGTGCCAGCAGTCCGACAGGGAAAGAATATAGCGAGCAGTACTTC. Translating gives CASSPTGKEYSEQYF.